This TCR beta chain came from a study of blood T cell repertoires in COVID-19. Study at large: Sources were T cells, B-cell-depleted T cells, or PBMCs; the material itself was cDNA or gDNA.

The data were produced by immunoSEQ multiplex PCR, yet TCRdb's version contains in-frame clones alone and is incomplete. The repertoire has about 34,000 clones, 65% to 85% of them found once; the top ten carry roughly 3.1%. This clone was counted once. Patients of the Seattle cohort, enrolled during active infection, were followed longitudinally. The sequencing input was peripheral blood. The TCR was taken from a man between 70 and 80 years old with COVID-19, enrolled during active disease.

The CDR3 loop is CAIKQGRTEAFF. CDR3 sequence (DNA): TGTGCCATCAAACAGGGCCGAACTGAAGCTTTCTTT. The V call is TRBV10-3, the J call TRBJ1-1; tentative D call: TRBD1 (6 bases). V was pared by 7 bases and J by 5 bases, with 11 bases between. The germline V gene encodes CDR1 ENHRY and CDR2 SYGVKD. This CDR3 region has 12 residues.